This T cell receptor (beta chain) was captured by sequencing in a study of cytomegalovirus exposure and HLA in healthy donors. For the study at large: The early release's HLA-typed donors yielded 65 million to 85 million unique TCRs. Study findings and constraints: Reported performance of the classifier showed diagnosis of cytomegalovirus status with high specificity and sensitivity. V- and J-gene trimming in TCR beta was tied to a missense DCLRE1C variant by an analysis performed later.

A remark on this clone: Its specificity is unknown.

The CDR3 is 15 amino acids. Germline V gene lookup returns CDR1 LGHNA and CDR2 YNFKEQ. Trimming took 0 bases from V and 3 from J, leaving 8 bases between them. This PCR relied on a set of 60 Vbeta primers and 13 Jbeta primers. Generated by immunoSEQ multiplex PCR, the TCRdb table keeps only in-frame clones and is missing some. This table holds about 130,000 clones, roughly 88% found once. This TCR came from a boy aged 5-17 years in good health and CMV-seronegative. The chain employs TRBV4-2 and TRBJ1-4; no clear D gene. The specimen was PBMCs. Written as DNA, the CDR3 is TGTGCCAGCAGCCAAGAGAGGCGGGCTAATGAAAAACTGTTTTTT. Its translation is CASSQERRANEKLFF.